This TCR beta chain stems from a study of a mutant IDH1 vaccine in newly diagnosed glioma. Study overall: Vaccines were begun 4-6 weeks after radiotherapy alone, or with temozolomide cycles. Treated patients showed a male proportion of around 60%, a female proportion of 37.5%, and a mean age of around 39 years. Pretreatment consisted of radiotherapy, temozolomide, or both, with most receiving both. Study-level findings and limits: The vaccine induced immune responses, and these occurred in around 93% of patients.

Using immunoSEQ multiplex PCR, the repertoire was profiled, and TCRdb retains in-frame clones only, with some absent. The sample contains under 95,000 clones, roughly nine tenths of which appear only once. A note on this clone: Its antigen is unknown.

The germline gives CDR1 SGHTA, CDR2 FQGTGA. Trimming removed 5 bases at V and 1 base at J, with 8 bases between. The CDR3 is 13 residues long. The time point: week 5, during vaccination. Mutant IDH1 20-mer peptide, at 300 ug, made up each vaccine dose, with topical imiquimod. The source of this sequence is a woman in her 50s with glioma. This chain uses TRBV7-3 with TRBJ1-1; D not resolved. Source: PBMCs, taken from a glioma patient whose treatment included an IDH1 peptide vaccine. As DNA, the CDR3 is TGTGCCAGCAGCACGGACGGGAACACTGAAGCTTTCTTT. Protein product: CASSTDGNTEAFF.